The 31 T cell receptor beta chains in this list originate from one sample, sequenced in a study of shared clonotypes between healthy human individuals. Using immunoSEQ multiplex PCR, the repertoire was profiled, and TCRdb retains in-frame clones only, with some absent. Here the sample spans about 600,000 clones, roughly 98% being singletons. Cells designated naive CD8 were CD45RO-negative and were positively selected for CCR7, with terminally differentiated effector memory CD45RA+ cells excluded. Sample: naive CD8+ T cells sorted from blood. All receptors derive from a young man in good health.

This clone was observed a single time. The chain recombines TRBV9 with TRBJ1-2; D is ambiguous. The V gene lost 2 bases and the J gene lost 4 bases, with 6 bases spanning the gap. Per germline, CDR1 SGDLS and CDR2 YYNGEE. This CDR3 spans 12 amino acids. Written as DNA, the CDR3 is TGTGCCAGCAGCGTCGGGATCTATGGCTACACCTTC. Protein: CASSVGIYGYTF.

This clone was found a few times. The gene calls are TRBV9 and TRBJ2-1; 8 nucleotides line up with TRBD2. Germline values: CDR1 SGDLS, CDR2 YYNGEE. The V segment lost 3 bases and the J segment 8 bases; nucleotides outside the gene matches: 4. The CDR3 is made up of 13 amino acids. This CDR3 is CASSAGTRYEQFF. CDR3 coding DNA: TGTGCCAGCAGCGCAGGGACTAGGTATGAGCAGTTCTTC.

The V and J genes are TRBV11-1 and TRBJ2-3; 8 bases agree with TRBD2. Germline-derived CDR1 and CDR2 are SGHAT and FQDESV (reference sequence). The trim removed 1 base at V and 5 bases at J, leaving 8 bases unmatched. The CDR3 sequence is 16 residues long. CDR3: CASSLVQRELGDTQYF. CDR3 in DNA: TGTGCCAGCAGCTTAGTCCAGCGGGAGTTGGGAGATACGCAGTATTTT.

The genes are TRBV7-9 and TRBJ2-1; D unclear. V lost 4 bases to trimming and J lost 8 bases, with 9 bases between them. This CDR3 has 12 amino acids. CDR1 SEHNR and CDR2 FQNEAQ come from the germline V gene (reference sequence). This chain's CDR3 is CASSSDVYEQFF. The CDR3 DNA follows: TGTGCCAGCAGCTCCGACGTCTATGAGCAGTTCTTC.

This clone has a single count. The chain employs TRBV4-3 and TRBJ2-2, with 9 bases that match TRBD1. The germline gives CDR1 LGHNA, CDR2 YSLEER. The CDR3 is made up of 18 amino acids. Trimming at V came to 0 bases and at J to 3 bases, leaving 8 bases not matched to a gene. CDR3 sequence reads: CASSQDERGTGHTGELFF. The CDR3 coding sequence is TGCGCCAGCAGCCAAGATGAAAGAGGGACAGGGCACACCGGGGAGCTGTTTTTT.

The chain is built from TRBV28 and TRBJ1-5; D not resolved. The CDR3 covers 15 residues. The V end was cut by 0 bases, the J end by 0 bases, with 6 bases between. Germline-derived CDR1 and CDR2 are MDHEN and SYDVKM. The DNA of the CDR3 is TGTGCCAGCAGTTTATGGCCGAATAGCAATCAGCCCCAGCATTTT. Translating it yields CASSLWPNSNQPQHF. Using reference TRBV28 and TRBJ1-5 for the parts outside the CDR3, the full variable domain is DVKVTQSSRYLVKRTGEKVFLECVQDMDHENMFWYRQDPGLGLRLIYFSYDVKMKEKGDIPEGYSVSREKKERFSLILESASTNQTSMYLCASSLWPNSNQPQHFGDGTRLSIL.

The chain links TRBV11-2 to TRBJ2-7; 9 positions match TRBD2. V lost 5 bases and J lost 5; bases outside the gene matches: 7. There are 14 residues in the CDR3. The germline CDR1 and CDR2 sequences are SGHAT and FQNNGV. CDR3 in amino acids: CASSLEAGGHEQYF. The CDR3 DNA reads as TGTGCCAGCAGCCTCGAAGCGGGAGGACACGAGCAGTACTTC.

The CDR3 DNA sequence: TGTGCCAGCGCACTAGGGGCGGGTCAGCCCCAGCATTTT. As protein: CASALGAGQPQHF. This chain uses TRBV5-6 with TRBJ1-5, with D possibly matching TRBD1 (5 bases). The CDR3 runs 13 residues. Trimming left V 7 bases short and J 6 bases short, with 14 bases between. The germline gives CDR1 SGHDT, CDR2 YYEEEE.

This clone is a singleton in its sample. V is TRBV2 and J is TRBJ2-7, with D maybe TRBD2 (6 bases). With 6 bases removed from V and 4 bases from J, the gap between germline ends came to 16 bases. Germline CDR1 SNHLY, CDR2 FYNNEI. The CDR3 is 14 residues long. CDR3 coding DNA: TGTGCCAGCAGAGGCGGGGCGATGGGATACGAGCAGTACTTC. It codes for CASRGGAMGYEQYF.

This chain links TRBV25-1 with TRBJ2-7, with 9 bases aligning to TRBD2. Trimming at V came to 2 bases and at J to 5 bases, leaving 13 bases not matched to a gene. CDR1 is MGHDK and CDR2 is SYGVNS in the germline V gene. CDR3 length: 17 amino acids. The CDR3 coding sequence is TGTGCCAGCAGTGAAAGTCCTCCCTGGCGGGAGGGACACGAGCAGTACTTC. Translated, it gives CASSESPPWREGHEQYF.

The rearrangement uses TRBV2 and TRBJ1-1; possibly TRBD1 for D (5 bases). Between the trimmed V and J ends, which lost 6 bases and 0 bases, there was a span of 14 bases. This CDR3 is 15 amino acids long. Germline CDR1 SNHLY, CDR2 FYNNEI. The CDR3 coding sequence is TGTGCCAGCAGCCGGGACGGCCAAATGAACACTGAAGCTTTCTTT. Translated, it gives CASSRDGQMNTEAFF.

The V and J genes are TRBV5-4 and TRBJ2-1; the D is unclear. V lost 3 bases, J lost 6 bases, and 10 bases lay in between. The CDR3 consists of 13 residues. Germline assignment: CDR1 SGHNT and CDR2 YYREEE (reference sequence). The CDR3 spells CASSSWGRNEQFF. CDR3 sequence (DNA): TGTGCCAGCAGCTCATGGGGTCGCAATGAGCAGTTCTTC.

V gene TRBV2 combines with J gene TRBJ1-5; D gene ambiguous. V was pared by 1 base and J by 2 bases, with 15 bases between. CDR1 SNHLY and CDR2 FYNNEI come from the germline V gene. The CDR3 is 17 amino acids. The CDR3 loop reads CASSEGAVLRGNQPQHF. CDR3 coding DNA: TGTGCCAGCAGTGAAGGCGCGGTGTTAAGGGGCAATCAGCCCCAGCATTTT.

The table lists this clone with a count of one. The CDR3 loop reads CASSQVVGEQYF. CDR3 in DNA: TGCGCCAGCAGCCAAGTTGTTGGCGAGCAGTACTTC. The V gene is TRBV4-1, the J gene TRBJ2-7, with D hard to call. There are 12 residues in the CDR3. V lost 1 base and J lost 6, with 7 bases in between. CDR1 MGHRA and CDR2 YSYEKL come from the germline V gene.

The V call is TRBV29-1, the J call TRBJ2-7; 14 bases are a match to TRBD2. This CDR3 is built from 15 residues. The ends lost 6 bases at V and 5 bases at J; junction bases unmatched: 9. CDR1 and CDR2 from the germline V gene are SQVTM and ANQGSEA. In DNA, the CDR3 is TGCAGCGTCCTAGCCCGACTAGCGGGAGGGGACGAGCAGTACTTC. It codes for CSVLARLAGGDEQYF.

The V gene is TRBV29-1, the J gene TRBJ2-2; 10 nucleotides agree with TRBD1. V was clipped by 3 bases and J by 1 base; unmatched bases: 8. The CDR3 sequence is 17 residues long. The germline gives CDR1 SQVTM, CDR2 ANQGSEA. As DNA, the CDR3 is TGCAGCGTTGAGGAGACGACAGGGGGCGTGAACACCGGGGAGCTGTTTTTT. Translating it yields CSVEETTGGVNTGELFF.

The rearrangement uses TRBV7-2 and TRBJ2-7, with 8 bases that match TRBD2. J was trimmed by 6 bases and V by 1 base; bases with no gene match: 8. The germline V gene encodes CDR1 SGHTA and CDR2 FQGNSA. CDR3 length: 15 amino acids. As DNA, the CDR3 is TGTGCCAGCAGCTTAGTGTCGCGGGAGGCCTCCGAGCAGTACTTC. This encodes CASSLVSREASEQYF.

This sequence joins TRBV19 and TRBJ2-7; no firm D call. Germline lookup yields CDR1 LNHDA and CDR2 SQIVND (reference sequence). This CDR3 contains 13 residues. Trimming shortened V by 8 bases and J by 3 bases, and 14 bases separated the two germline ends. DNA for the CDR3: TGTGCCAGTGGCGGCGGTGAGGTCTACGAGCAGTACTTC. Protein sequence: CASGGGEVYEQYF.

The CDR3 region is CASSVLGGRGGEQFF. In DNA form, the CDR3 reads TGTGCCAGCAGCGTATTGGGCGGGAGAGGTGGTGAGCAGTTCTTC. V is TRBV9 and J is TRBJ2-1; 7 nucleotides align to TRBD2. V shed 1 base and J 9 bases; nucleotides not matched to a gene: 10. Germline CDR1 is SGDLS and CDR2 is YYNGEE. CDR3 size: 15 residues.

Turning to this clone: This sample includes further DNA sequences coding for the same CDR3. V usage is TRBV9 and J usage is TRBJ2-3; TRBD2 aligns across 11 bases. Germline-derived CDR1 and CDR2 are SGDLS and YYNGEE. CDR3 length: 16 amino acids. V lost 0 bases and J lost 0; bases outside the gene matches: 0. The CDR3 sequence is CASSVGTSGSTDTQYF. The CDR3 DNA reads as TGTGCCAGCAGCGTAGGGACTAGCGGGAGCACAGATACGCAGTATTTT.

This chain connects TRBV5-4 to TRBJ2-7; D gene unclear. Trimming pared 0 bases from V and 3 bases from J, leaving 7 bases between. The CDR3 contains 13 residues. Germline V gives CDR1 SGHNT, CDR2 YYREEE (reference sequence). The CDR3 nucleotides are TGTGCCAGCAGCTTGGAGGCCAACTACGAGCAGTACTTC. Protein: CASSLEANYEQYF.

In this sample, this clone turned up once. The rearrangement uses TRBV6-1 and TRBJ1-1, with 7 bases fitting TRBD1. Trimming at V came to 8 bases and at J to 1 base, leaving 4 bases not matched to a gene. Per the germline V gene, CDR1 is MNHNS and CDR2 is SASEGT. The CDR3 runs to 13 residues. In nucleotides, the CDR3 is TGTGCCAGCGGAGGACAGGAGAACACTGAAGCTTTCTTT. This encodes CASGGQENTEAFF.

This chain uses TRBV7-9 with TRBJ2-2, with 11 bases that match TRBD2. V gave up 4 bases and J gave up 2 bases; unmatched junction bases: 6. This CDR3 region has 17 residues. CDR1 is SEHNR and CDR2 is FQNEAQ in the germline V gene (reference sequence). CDR3 DNA: TGTGCCAGCAGCTCCTTAGCGGGAGGGCTAAACACCGGGGAGCTGTTTTTT. It codes for CASSSLAGGLNTGELFF. Variable domain in full (rest from reference TRBV7-9 and TRBJ2-2): DTGVSQNPRHKITKRGQNVTFRCDPISEHNRLYWYRQTLGQGPEFLTYFQNEAQLEKSRLLSDRFSAERPKGSFSTLEIQRTEQGDSAMYLCASSSLAGGLNTGELFFGEGSRLTVL.

The V call is TRBV5-6, the J call TRBJ2-7, with a tentative D call TRBD2 (5 bases). This CDR3 comprises 14 residues. V shed 2 bases and J shed 3 bases, with 12 bases lying between them. Germline assignment: CDR1 SGHDT and CDR2 YYEEEE. The chain's CDR3 is CASSFTTKGYEQYF. The CDR3 DNA is TGTGCCAGCAGCTTCACGACTAAGGGCTACGAGCAGTACTTC.

The V gene is TRBV29-1, the J gene TRBJ2-7; 9 bases line up with TRBD1. With V trimmed by 2 bases and J by 3 bases, 5 bases remained unmatched. Germline loops: CDR1 SQVTM, CDR2 ANQGSEA. The CDR3 spans 14 residues. In DNA form, the CDR3 reads TGCAGCGTTGAACCCCTGGGACAGGGCTACGAGCAGTACTTC. Amino acid sequence: CSVEPLGQGYEQYF.

The chain combines TRBV10-3 with TRBJ2-7; D not certain. V lost 6 bases and J lost 3, with 9 bases in between. The germline V gene encodes CDR1 ENHRY and CDR2 SYGVKD. This CDR3 is built from 12 residues. The CDR3 DNA reads TGTGCCATCAGCCCTTTGAGCTACGAGCAGTACTTC. Its translation is CAISPLSYEQYF.

This chain links TRBV7-9 with TRBJ2-5, with D perhaps assigned TRBD1 or TRBD2 (5 bases each). CDR1 and CDR2 (germline): SEHNR, FQNEAQ (reference sequence). V was cut by 2 bases and J by 3 bases, with 13 bases left in between. This CDR3 comprises 15 residues. As DNA, the CDR3 is TGTGCCAGCAGCTTACGGCGCCTGGGGGAAGAGACCCAGTACTTC. Its translation: CASSLRRLGEETQYF.

J is TRBJ2-7 and V is TRBV11-2, with D perhaps matching TRBD2 (5 bases). Between the trimmed V and J ends, which lost 5 bases and 3 bases, there was a span of 14 bases. The CDR3 totals 14 residues. The V gene's germline CDR1 is SGHAT and CDR2 FQNNGV. This chain's CDR3 is CASSDTGWGYEQYF. In DNA form, the CDR3 reads TGTGCCAGCAGCGATACGGGGTGGGGCTACGAGCAGTACTTC.

The CDR3 reads CASSSPGGGTEAFF. The CDR3 region has the DNA TGTGCCAGCAGCTCACCAGGGGGAGGCACTGAAGCTTTCTTT. V is TRBV9 and J is TRBJ1-1, with 7 bases identical to TRBD1. J gave up 4 bases and V 4 bases, and 7 bases lay outside the gene matches. Per the germline V gene, CDR1 is SGDLS and CDR2 is YYNGEE. The CDR3 is made up of 14 amino acids.

The chain couples TRBV10-3 to TRBJ2-1; D ambiguous. Germline CDR1 and CDR2: ENHRY and SYGVKD. There are 12 residues in the CDR3. Trimming shortened V by 10 bases and J by 0 bases, and 7 bases separated the two germline ends. The CDR3 loop is CATWGSYNEQFF. The CDR3 nucleotides read TGTGCCACCTGGGGCTCCTACAATGAGCAGTTCTTC.

The chain uses TRBV2 and TRBJ1-4; no definite D call. Trimming took off 6 bases at V and 0 bases at J, with 8 bases between the two ends. The V gene's germline CDR1 is SNHLY and CDR2 FYNNEI. CDR3 length: 14 amino acids. The CDR3 coding sequence is TGTGCCAGCAGGACGGTTACAACTAATGAAAAACTGTTTTTT. Protein product: CASRTVTTNEKLFF.